This TCR beta chain was captured by sequencing in a study of blood T cell repertoires in COVID-19 (dated by TCRdb to 2018 to 2021). In terms of the full investigation: Samples covering the acute and convalescent phases of COVID-19 were provided by collaborators in the United States, Italy and Spain. The material from the prospective study consisted of cDNA or gDNA derived from T cells, B-cell-depleted T cells, or PBMCs. Deeply sampled blood TCRbeta repertoires from subjects exposed to, actively infected with, or recovered from COVID-19 were included in the dataset. A freely available public database, intended as a resource for researchers studying the immune response to SARS-CoV-2, is where the repertoires were released. The samples were drawn from two sources: the first 160 participants of the ongoing ImmuneRACE study, and 1,254 subjects contributed by 6 global collaborators. The sample metadata nearly always contained a de-identified subject ID, COVID-19 status, age in years and sex. HLA class I and class II types, where available, came from metadata supplied by the sample provider rather than from assay-based typing.

Regarding this clone: Its antigen remains unidentified. No quality values exist for individual bases; no much larger clone is one base distant.

The paper as a whole reports these results and caveats: The amount of clinical and demographic metadata varied by source and participant and was provided uncurated.

Participants in the prospective study were aged roughly 18 to 100 years, lived in 20 to 30 United States geographic areas, and enrolled through a virtual design. In the prospective study, participants were assigned to cohorts based on the clinical history participants reported in a screening survey and a study questionnaire. In the prospective study, whole blood, serum and a nasopharyngeal or oropharyngeal swab were collected from each participant by mobile phlebotomists. Prospective study participants could optionally give additional blood draws and questionnaires over an approximately two-month period. Prospective study blood samples were shipped either frozen or at room temperature before DNA extraction. TCRbeta CDR3 regions were amplified from genomic DNA using the immunoSEQ Assay, a bias-controlled multiplex PCR. Per the original workflow: The number of nucleated cells in each sample was estimated from the amplification of reference gene primers within the assay. To quantify the absolute abundance of each unique TCRbeta CDR3 rearrangement, sequence reads were collapsed and filtered. For each sample, productive Simpson clonality was calculated by taking the square root of Simpson's diversity index across productive rearrangements. TCRdb obtained this table from immuneACCESS and retained in-frame rearrangements with V and J assigned. These tables miss some clones; where compared with another copy, unresolved V genes account for less than half of the shortfall, and the remainder is unexplained. The V and J calls and clone size come from that table; D and trimming were worked out from the DNA. The sample table lists under 500,000 clones, about 90% of them with a count of one. The ten largest clones add up to just under 2% of the sample.

The CDR3 starts with the cysteine, ends with the phenylalanine, and has 13 residues. Only the CDR3 DNA is retained, 39 bases long and in frame from the first base. CDR1 is given as SQVTM and CDR2 as ANQGSEA, both from the germline V gene. V is shortened by 7 bases, J by 2 bases, and the region joining them spans 14 bases. The rearrangement combines TRBV29-1 with TRBJ1-1; a tentative D call is TRBD1 (6 bases match). This TCR was sampled from a woman aged 18-30 years with acute COVID-19. The specimen sequenced was PBMCs or T cells enriched from blood (not recorded which). The nucleotide sequence reads TGCAGCGCCCACAGGGTGGGAAACACTGAAGCTTTCTTT. Its translation is CSAHRVGNTEAFF.